A selection of T cell receptor beta chains follows, all from one sample in a study of blood T cell repertoires in COVID-19. The assay was immunoSEQ multiplex PCR, and TCRdb's table has in-frame clones only and misses some. The sample records roughly 99,000 clones, approximately 85% being singletons. Sequencing was performed on peripheral blood. The receptors were sampled from a woman at least 80 years old with active or convalescent COVID-19. The CDR3 runs from the conserved cysteine through the conserved F or W. The D gene is left open where the match is weak. Clone size, where shown, is once, few, many, or a class for clones that have expanded.

CDR3 length	V gene	J gene	clone size	D gene	CDR3 DNA	CDR3 protein
13	TRBV4-1	TRBJ1-4	NA	TRBD1	TGCGCCAGCAGCCAAGAGGAGGGGGCGAAACTGTTTTTT	CASSQEEGAKLFF
16	TRBV28	TRBJ1-4	once	TRBD1	TGTGCCAGCAGCCCGACAGGGTCTAGAACTAATGAAAAACTGTTTTTT	CASSPTGSRTNEKLFF
15	TRBV7-3	TRBJ2-1	NA	TRBD1	TGTGCCAGCAGCTTAAAGGGACAGAGCTACAATGAGCAGTTCTTC	CASSLKGQSYNEQFF
14	TRBV28	TRBJ1-2	NA	NA	TGTGCCAGCACCCTGGGTCCAGGGGAGGGTGGCTACACCTTC	CASTLGPGEGGYTF
14	TRBV18	TRBJ2-3	NA	NA	TGTGCCAGCTCACCACGGACAACGTCAGATACGCAGTATTTT	CASSPRTTSDTQYF
15	TRBV6-5	TRBJ2-3	NA	TRBD2	TGTGCCAGCAGTTTGACTAGCGGGATGGGTGATACGCAGTATTTT	CASSLTSGMGDTQYF
14	TRBV27	TRBJ2-5	NA	TRBD1	TGTGCCAGCAGTTCCTGGGACAGACAAGAGACCCAGTACTTC	CASSSWDRQETQYF
16	TRBV14	TRBJ1-2	NA	TRBD1	TGTGCCAGCAGCCAGCGAATTAACCCGGGACAGGGGGCCTACACCTTC	CASSQRINPGQGAYTF
14	TRBV9	TRBJ2-1	NA	NA	TGTGCCAGCAGCGACCCGACTAGTTCGGATGAGCAGTTCTTC	CASSDPTSSDEQFF
14	TRBV11-1	TRBJ1-2	NA	TRBD1	TGTGCCAGCAGCGGGGACAGGGGAAACTATGGCTACACCTTC	CASSGDRGNYGYTF
14	TRBV29-1	TRBJ2-3	NA	TRBD1	TGCAGCGCTTCGCGGACAGGTAGCACAGATACGCAGTATTTT	CSASRTGSTDTQYF
13	TRBV19	TRBJ1-5	NA	NA	TGTGCCACCGGACCCGCAGGGGCCGCGCCCCAGCATTTT	CATGPAGAAPQHF